The T cell receptor beta chain described here comes from a study of T cell changes during pregnancy in multiple sclerosis. The repertoire was sequenced with immunoSEQ multiplex PCR; TCRdb's copy has only in-frame clones and lacks some. The sample shows roughly 100,000 clones, more than 85% of them seen only once. This CDR3 region has 15 residues. Germline CDR1 ENHRY, CDR2 SYGVKD. V dropped 0 bases and J dropped 12 bases, with 20 bases sitting between them. The material was peripheral blood, obtained in the second trimester of pregnancy. V usage is TRBV10-3 and J usage is TRBJ1-1; D is ambiguous. This receptor was identified in a female donor with multiple sclerosis, enrolled in a pregnancy study. As DNA, the CDR3 is TGTGCCATCAGTGAGTCGGTGTCGGCAGCCGCGGATCCTTTCTTT. Translation: CAISESVSAAADPFF.